This T cell receptor beta chain was sequenced for a study of T cells after posttransplantation cyclophosphamide. General observations from the study: Later post-transplant blood repertoires were often dominated by donor CD8+ memory clones. After PTCy, TRB diversity resembled that of CNI/methotrexate controls. Blood and skin or GI T cell repertoires showed limited TRB overlap.

A remark on this clone: Its target is not known.

TCRdb keeps only in-frame clones here, not all; method: immunoSEQ multiplex PCR. The data contain around 9,900 clones, roughly nine tenths of them singletons. The germline CDR1 and CDR2 sequences are SGHTA and FQGNSA. This CDR3 is built from 13 residues. Trimming cost V 1 base and J 10 bases; bases outside gene matches: 4. Peripheral blood was collected from the related graft donor on the marrow donation day. The V call is TRBV7-2, the J call TRBJ1-1, with 9 bases aligning to TRBD1. This receptor was obtained from a woman aged 55-70 years in good health, CMV-negative, and a related stem cell transplant donor. The specimen sequenced was memory CD4+ T cells sorted from PBMCs. The DNA for the CDR3 is TGTGCCAGCAGCTTAGAACACAGGGGGCGAGCTTTCTTT. This codes for CASSLEHRGRAFF.